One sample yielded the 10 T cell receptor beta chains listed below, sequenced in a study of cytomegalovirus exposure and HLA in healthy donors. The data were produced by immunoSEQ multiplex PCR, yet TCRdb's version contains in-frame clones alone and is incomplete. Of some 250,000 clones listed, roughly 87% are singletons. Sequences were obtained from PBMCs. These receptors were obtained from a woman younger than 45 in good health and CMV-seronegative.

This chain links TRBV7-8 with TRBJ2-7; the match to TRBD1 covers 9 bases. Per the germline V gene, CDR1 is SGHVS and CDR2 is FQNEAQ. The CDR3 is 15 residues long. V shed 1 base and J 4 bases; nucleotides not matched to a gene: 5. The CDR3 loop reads CASSLGGTGQYEQYF. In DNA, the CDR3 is TGTGCCAGCAGCTTAGGAGGGACAGGGCAATACGAGCAGTACTTC.

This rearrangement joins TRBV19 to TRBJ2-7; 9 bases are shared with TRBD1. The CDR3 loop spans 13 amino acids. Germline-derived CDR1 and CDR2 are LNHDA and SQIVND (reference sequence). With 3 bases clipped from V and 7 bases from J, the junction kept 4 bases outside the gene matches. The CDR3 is CASSMGTGWEQYF. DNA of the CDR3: TGTGCCAGTAGTATGGGGACAGGGTGGGAGCAGTACTTC. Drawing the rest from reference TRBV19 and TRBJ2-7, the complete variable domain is DGGITQSPKYLFRKEGQNVTLSCEQNLNHDAMYWYRQDPGQGLRLIYYSQIVNDFQKGDIAEGYSVSREKKESFPLTVTSAQKNPTAFYLCASSMGTGWEQYFGPGTRLTVT.

The DNA of the CDR3 is TGTGCCAGCAGTGGAGGGCGTAGACAGGGGAACACCGGGGAGCTGTTTTTT. Protein product: CASSGGRRQGNTGELFF. The chain recombines TRBV25-1 with TRBJ2-2, with TRBD1 matching 7 bases. The CDR3 consists of 17 residues. Trimming took 4 bases from V and 1 from J; bases not matched to a gene: 9. Per the germline V gene, CDR1 is MGHDK and CDR2 is SYGVNS.

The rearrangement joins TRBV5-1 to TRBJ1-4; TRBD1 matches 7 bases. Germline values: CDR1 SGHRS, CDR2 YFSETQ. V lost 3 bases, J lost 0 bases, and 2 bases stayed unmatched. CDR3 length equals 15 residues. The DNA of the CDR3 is TGCGCCAGCAGCTGGGACAGAGCAACTAATGAAAAACTGTTTTTT. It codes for CASSWDRATNEKLFF.

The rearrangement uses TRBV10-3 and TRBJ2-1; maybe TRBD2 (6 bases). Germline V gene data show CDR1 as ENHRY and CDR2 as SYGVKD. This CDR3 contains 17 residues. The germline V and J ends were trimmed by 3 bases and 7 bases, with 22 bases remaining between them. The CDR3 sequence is CAISDPTLTGAWNEQFF. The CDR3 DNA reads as TGTGCCATCAGTGATCCCACCCTTACGGGAGCATGGAATGAGCAGTTCTTC.

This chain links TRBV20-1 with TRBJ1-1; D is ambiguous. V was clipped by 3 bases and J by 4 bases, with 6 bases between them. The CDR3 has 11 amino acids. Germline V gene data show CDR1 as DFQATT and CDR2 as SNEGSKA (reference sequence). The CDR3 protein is CSARYVTEAFF. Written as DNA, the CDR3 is TGCAGTGCTAGGTACGTCACTGAAGCTTTCTTT.

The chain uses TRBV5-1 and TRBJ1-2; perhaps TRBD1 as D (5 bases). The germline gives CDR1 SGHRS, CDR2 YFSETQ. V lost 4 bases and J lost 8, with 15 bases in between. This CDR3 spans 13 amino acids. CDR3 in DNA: TGCGCCAGCAGCGACAGCTTCGCCGGCGGCTACACCTTC. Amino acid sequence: CASSDSFAGGYTF.

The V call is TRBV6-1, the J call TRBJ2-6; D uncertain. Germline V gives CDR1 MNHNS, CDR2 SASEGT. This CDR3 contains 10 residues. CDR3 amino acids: CVTGANVLTF. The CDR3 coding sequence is TGTGTGACGGGGGCCAACGTCCTGACTTTC.

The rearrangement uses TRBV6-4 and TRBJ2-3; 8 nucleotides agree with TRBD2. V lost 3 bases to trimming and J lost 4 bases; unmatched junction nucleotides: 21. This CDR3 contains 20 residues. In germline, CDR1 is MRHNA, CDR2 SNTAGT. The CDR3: CASSEGSSGNSPPMADTQYF. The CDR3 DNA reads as TGTGCCAGCAGTGAAGGGAGTAGCGGGAATTCCCCCCCAATGGCAGATACGCAGTATTTT.

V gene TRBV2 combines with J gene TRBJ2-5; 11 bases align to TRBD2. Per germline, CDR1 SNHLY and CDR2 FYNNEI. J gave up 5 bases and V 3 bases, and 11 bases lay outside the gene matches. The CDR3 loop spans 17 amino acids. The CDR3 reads CASSDGLAGGSGETQYF. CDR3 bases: TGTGCCAGCAGTGATGGCTTAGCGGGAGGGTCAGGGGAGACCCAGTACTTC. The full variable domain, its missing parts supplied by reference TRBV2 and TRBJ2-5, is EPEVTQTPSHQVTQMGQEVILRCVPISNHLYFYWYRQILGQKVEFLVSFYNNEISEKSEIFDDQFSVERPDGSNFTLKIRSTKLEDSAMYFCASSDGLAGGSGETQYFGPGTRLLVL.